These 29 T cell receptor beta chains share one sample of origin, sequenced in a study of blood T cells in healthy people across ages. A second PCR of 7 to 11 cycles used a sample-barcoded 5' primer and a J-beta primer mix. TCRdb re-analysed the 5' RACE reads in MiXCR, keeping a single row per CDR3 protein. This repertoire shows 700,000 or so distinct CDR3 sequences, around 38% found once; its top ten account for around 30%. Sequencing was carried out using blood. These receptor sequences come from a man older than 75 in good health.

With regard to this clonotype: The junction departs from the called germline gene at one end, perhaps through a read error. This chain uses TRBV6-6 with TRBJ2-2, with TRBD1 identical over 7 bases. This CDR3 is 15 amino acids long. CDR1 MNHNY and CDR2 SVGAGI come from the germline V gene (reference sequence). The CDR3 nucleotides read TGTGCCGGCAGCGAAACAGGGGTTAGCACCGGGGAGCTGTTTTTT. As protein: CAGSETGVSTGELFF.

This clonotype was seen once. This chain connects TRBV28 to TRBJ2-5; no reliable D call. Near its end, the DNA agrees better with TRBJ2-7, so the J call may be wrong. This CDR3 has 13 amino acids. Germline V gives CDR1 MDHEN, CDR2 SYDVKM. CDR3 amino acids: CASRPRHPYEQYF. DNA for the CDR3: TGTGCCAGCAGGCCGCGACATCCATACGAGCAGTACTTC.

The rearrangement links TRBV12-3 or TRBV12-4 to TRBJ1-5; a weak D match, TRBD1 (6 bases). The CDR3 contains 16 residues. V shed 0 bases and J shed 2 bases, with 11 bases lying between them. Written as DNA, the CDR3 is TGTGCCAGCAGTTTAGCGCTACAGGGAGGCAATCAGCCCCAGCATTTT. Amino acid sequence: CASSLALQGGNQPQHF.

This chain links TRBV20-1 with TRBJ2-3, with 8 bases lining up with TRBD2. CDR3 size: 17 residues. Germline V lookup: CDR1 DFQATT, CDR2 SNEGSKA (reference sequence). With V trimmed by 3 bases and J by 5 bases, 16 bases remained unmatched. The CDR3 reads CSARDLLEREFKDTQYF. CDR3 DNA: TGCAGTGCTAGGGACCTCCTCGAGCGGGAGTTCAAAGATACGCAGTATTTT.

This clonotype came up once. The chain's CDR3 is CSATNPDPGLAGVGYNEQFF. CDR3 sequence (DNA): TGCAGTGCTACTAATCCAGATCCGGGACTAGCGGGAGTTGGATACAATGAGCAGTTCTTC. V is TRBV20-1 and J is TRBJ2-1, with 14 nucleotides matching TRBD2. The CDR3 spans 20 residues. V was clipped by 4 bases and J by 4 bases; unmatched bases: 18. In germline, CDR1 is DFQATT, CDR2 SNEGSKA (reference sequence).

The chain couples TRBV7-2 to TRBJ2-2, with 11 nucleotides matching TRBD1. This CDR3 spans 17 amino acids. The germline gives CDR1 SGHTA, CDR2 FQGNSA. J gave up 6 bases and V 5 bases, and 11 bases lay outside the gene matches. In nucleotides, the CDR3 is TGTGCCAGCAGCCCCGAGGGACAGGGGGTTCAATCCGGGGAGCTGTTTTTT. This encodes CASSPEGQGVQSGELFF.

The genes are TRBV20-1 and TRBJ2-1, with TRBD2 matching over 7 bases. CDR1 is DFQATT and CDR2 is SNEGSKA in the germline V gene (reference sequence). V shed 3 bases, J shed 9 bases, and the junction held 11 bases outside the gene matches. This CDR3 comprises 14 residues. The CDR3 coding sequence is TGCAGTGCTAGTCGACTAGCAGGACGTGGTGAGCAGTTCTTC. It specifies CSASRLAGRGEQFF.

Points on this clonotype: One end of the junction fails to match germline, which may point to a read error. The chain uses TRBV20-1 and TRBJ2-1, with 7 nucleotides matching TRBD2. Germline values: CDR1 DFQATT, CDR2 SNEGSKA (reference sequence). The CDR3 covers 16 residues. The CDR3 loop is CSARSAGSPHYNEQFF. CDR3 DNA: TGCAGTGCTAGATCAGCGGGAAGTCCCCATTACAACGAGCAGTTCTTC.

This clonotype was detected a few times. The CDR3 DNA reads as TGCGCCAGCAGCCAAGCTAGTTACTACGAGCAGTACTTC. Translation: CASSQASYYEQYF. This chain links TRBV4-1 with TRBJ2-7; D gene unclear. The CDR3 runs 13 residues. The germline V gene encodes CDR1 MGHRA and CDR2 YSYEKL. Trimming stripped 1 base from V and 3 bases from J, with 7 bases between.

This clonotype has just a few counts. The rearrangement uses TRBV20-1 and TRBJ1-6, with D possibly being TRBD1 (5 bases). Germline-derived CDR1 and CDR2 are DFQATT and SNEGSKA (reference sequence). The CDR3 consists of 14 residues. V lost 1 base and J lost 7, with 11 bases in between. CDR3 DNA: TGCAGTGCTAGAGGAGGGACCCAGAATTCACCCCTCCACTTT. This sequence encodes CSARGGTQNSPLHF.

The CDR3 region has the DNA TGCGCCAGCAGCTTGGCTAGCGGGATCTCGGATACGCAGTATTTT. It yields the protein CASSLASGISDTQYF. This sequence joins TRBV5-1 and TRBJ2-3, with TRBD2 matching over 9 bases. CDR3 length: 15 amino acids. The J segment lost 6 bases and the V segment lost 0 bases, leaving 5 bases of the junction unmatched. The germline V gene has CDR1 SGHRS and CDR2 YFSETQ.

The chain has TRBV7-2 and TRBJ2-1; D possibly corresponds to TRBD2 (7 bases). Germline lookup yields CDR1 SGHTA and CDR2 FQGNSA. Trimming left V 8 bases short and J 0 bases short, with 26 bases between. CDR3 length equals 19 residues. As DNA, the CDR3 is TGTGCCAGCTGGGGCAGGGGTAGCGGGTTAAAACACTCCTACAATGAGCAGTTCTTC. Encoded protein: CASWGRGSGLKHSYNEQFF.

This clonotype was recorded once. The chain uses TRBV15 and TRBJ2-1; possible D gene TRBD2, 6 bases. Germline V CDR1 and CDR2: LNHNV, YYDKDF (reference sequence). Trimming stripped 1 base from V and 2 bases from J, with 9 bases between. CDR3 length: 15 residues. CDR3 in amino acids: CATSRGGGTYNEQFF. DNA of the CDR3: TGTGCCACCAGCAGAGGGGGAGGAACCTACAATGAGCAGTTCTTC.

The chain combines TRBV6-4 with TRBJ2-1, with 7 bases fitting TRBD2. With the DNA end fitting TRBJ2-7 better, the J assignment may be wrong. The CDR3 extends over 16 amino acids. The germline gives CDR1 MRHNA, CDR2 SNTAGT. The CDR3 sequence: CASSDGGRAGYNEQYF. The DNA of the CDR3 is TGTGCCAGCAGTGATGGAGGGAGGGCCGGCTACAATGAGCAGTACTTC.

This chain links TRBV7-9 with TRBJ2-1; TRBD2 matches at 11 bases. CDR3 size: 16 residues. J gave up 2 bases and V 4 bases, and 4 bases lay outside the gene matches. CDR1 is SEHNR, CDR2 FQNEAQ, per germline (reference sequence). The CDR3 loop is CASSSVSGRAYNEQFF. CDR3 DNA sequence: TGTGCCAGCAGCTCAGTTAGCGGGAGGGCCTACAATGAGCAGTTCTTC.

This chain uses TRBV7-9 with TRBJ2-3; 11 positions match TRBD2. Germline trimming cut 5 bases from V and 7 bases from J; bases unmatched to any gene: 11. Germline assignment: CDR1 SEHNR and CDR2 FQNEAQ (reference sequence). The CDR3 covers 16 residues. This CDR3 reads CASSPLAGGPTHTQYF. The DNA for the CDR3 is TGTGCCAGCAGCCCGCTAGCGGGGGGCCCGACACATACGCAGTATTTT.

J is TRBJ2-1 and V is TRBV24-1; D possibly matches TRBD1 or TRBD2 (6 bases each). The CDR3 has 16 residues. CDR1 and CDR2 from the germline V gene are KGHDR and SFDVKD. Trimming removed 8 bases at V and 5 bases at J, with 21 bases between. As DNA, the CDR3 is TGTGCCACCAAATCCGGGACACACGGACTAAACAATGAGCAGTTCTTC. This gives the protein CATKSGTHGLNNEQFF.

The CDR3 nucleotides are TGTGCCAGCAGTTACCCCAGGCAGGGGCACTACGAGCAGTACTTC. This codes for CASSYPRQGHYEQYF. The rearrangement joins TRBV6-2 or TRBV6-3 to TRBJ2-7; tentatively, D is TRBD1 (6 bases). V was clipped by 2 bases and J by 3 bases, with 14 bases between them. The germline gives CDR1 MNHEY, CDR2 SVGEGT. This CDR3 has 15 residues.

The chain recombines TRBV2 with TRBJ1-4; 8 positions match TRBD1. V dropped 11 bases and J dropped 6; count of bases not matched to a gene: 14. CDR3 size: 15 residues. Germline CDR1 and CDR2: SNHLY and FYNNEI. The chain's CDR3 is CAGSQGAGVYEKLFF. CDR3 coding DNA: TGTGCCGGATCTCAGGGGGCTGGGGTATATGAAAAACTGTTTTTT.

This clonotype has just a few counts. The chain couples TRBV7-2 to TRBJ2-1, with a tentative D call TRBD2 (5 bases). Trimming stripped 8 bases from V and 1 base from J, with 15 bases between. The V gene's germline CDR1 is SGHTA and CDR2 FQGNSA. The CDR3 sequence is 15 residues long. CDR3 nucleotides: TGTGCCAGCTCGGGTGGAGCGGAGTCCTACAATGAGCAGTTCTTC. This translates into CASSGGAESYNEQFF.

V usage is TRBV2 and J usage is TRBJ2-5, with TRBD2 matching 7 bases. The CDR3 extends over 14 amino acids. Germline V gene data show CDR1 as SNHLY and CDR2 as FYNNEI. The V and J ends lost 5 bases and 1 base, in that order; junction bases with no gene match: 4. CDR3 sequence reads: CASSSSGIQETQYF. The CDR3 DNA is TGTGCCAGCAGTTCTAGCGGAATCCAAGAGACCCAGTACTTC. Filled out from reference TRBV2 and TRBJ2-5, the complete variable domain reads EPEVTQTPSHQVTQMGQEVILRCVPISNHLYFYWYRQILGQKVEFLVSFYNNEISEKSEIFDDQFSVERPDGSNFTLKIRSTKLEDSAMYFCASSSSGIQETQYFGPGTRLLVL.

This clonotype appeared a few times. The chain joins TRBV2 to TRBJ2-3; 8 bases are shared with TRBD2. The junction had 14 bases not matched to a gene; V was cut back by 9 bases and J by 3 bases. CDR1 and CDR2 from the germline V gene are SNHLY and FYNNEI. The CDR3 consists of 16 residues. The CDR3 DNA reads TGTGCCAGGGAGGGGATGGCGGGAGGTGGGACAGATACGCAGTATTTT. Its translation is CAREGMAGGGTDTQYF.

CDR3: CASGLAPWTGGVNTEAFF. DNA of the CDR3: TGTGCTAGTGGTTTGGCCCCGTGGACAGGGGGGGTGAACACTGAAGCTTTCTTT. V usage is TRBV12-5 and J usage is TRBJ1-1; 10 bases fit TRBD1. The V and J ends lost 1 base and 0 bases, in that order; junction bases with no gene match: 8. The V gene's germline CDR1 is LGHNT and CDR2 FRNRAP. There are 18 residues in the CDR3. Full variable domain (missing parts from reference TRBV12-5 and TRBJ1-1): DARVTQTPRHKVTEMGQEVTMRCQPILGHNTVFWYRQTMMQGLELLAYFRNRAPLDDSGMPKDRFSAEMPDATLATLKIQPSEPRDSAVYFCASGLAPWTGGVNTEAFFGQGTRLTVV.

The CDR3 spells CASSSNGLAVDTQYF. CDR3 coding DNA: TGCGCCAGCAGCTCAAATGGACTAGCCGTAGATACGCAGTATTTT. V usage is TRBV5-1 and J usage is TRBJ2-3, with TRBD2 matching 8 bases. Unmatched junction bases numbered 8, after V lost 3 bases and J lost 5 bases. The length of the CDR3 is 15 residues. The V gene's germline CDR1 is SGHRS and CDR2 YFSETQ.

V gene TRBV25-1 combines with J gene TRBJ1-5; D gene unclear. The CDR3 is 14 amino acids. Trimming removed 1 base from V and 6 bases from J, with 10 bases in between. CDR1 and CDR2 from the germline V gene are MGHDK and SYGVNS. The CDR3: CASSESGFAQPQHF. The CDR3 DNA reads as TGTGCCAGCAGTGAATCTGGGTTCGCTCAGCCCCAGCATTTT.

This clonotype has a handful of counts. This chain joins TRBV9 and TRBJ2-7; D is perhaps TRBD2 (5 bases). Germline values: CDR1 SGDLS, CDR2 YYNGEE. CDR3 length: 14 amino acids. The V gene lost 0 bases and the J gene lost 7 bases, with 14 bases spanning the gap. CDR3 amino acids: CASSVVVGAPEQYF. As DNA, the CDR3 is TGTGCCAGCAGCGTAGTCGTGGGAGCCCCAGAGCAGTACTTC.

The chain links TRBV6-2 or TRBV6-3 to TRBJ2-1; D is unresolved. Per germline, CDR1 MNHEY and CDR2 SVGEGT. V gave up 2 bases and J gave up 0 bases, with 17 bases separating them. CDR3 length: 18 amino acids. CDR3 loop: CASSYPDLAQISYNEQFF. The DNA for the CDR3 is TGTGCCAGCAGTTACCCGGACCTGGCGCAGATCTCCTACAATGAGCAGTTCTTC.

The chain recombines TRBV14 with TRBJ2-3; the D is unclear. Trimming took off 4 bases at V and 4 bases at J, with 12 bases between the two ends. This CDR3 contains 14 residues. CDR1 and CDR2 (germline): SGHDN, FVKESK. CDR3 sequence (DNA): TGTGCCAGCAGCCTAACCGTAACCGCAGATACGCAGTATTTT. The encoded protein is CASSLTVTADTQYF.

This chain connects TRBV29-1 to TRBJ1-6, with 8 bases lining up with TRBD1. The germline CDR1 and CDR2 sequences are SQVTM and ANQGSEA. With 7 bases clipped from V and 6 bases from J, the junction kept 5 bases outside the gene matches. The CDR3 extends over 13 amino acids. The CDR3 here is CSASGGLNSPLHF. CDR3 coding DNA: TGCAGCGCATCAGGGGGCCTTAATTCACCCCTCCACTTT.